The clone carrying this TCR beta chain is judged large. Germline V gives CDR1 SEHNR, CDR2 FQNEAQ (reference sequence). The CDR3 runs 17 residues. V lost 1 base and J lost 0, with 13 bases in between. The data originate from a study of tumour-infiltrating T cells in Burkitt lymphoma. The wider study: Survival, overall and progression-free, tracked with productive clonality.

Sequenced by immunoSEQ multiplex PCR; TCRdb stores in-frame clones only, minus some. The table includes over 4,000 clones, around 25% detected once. The rearrangement links TRBV7-9 to TRBJ2-1, with D perhaps matching TRBD2 (6 bases). The sequence derives from a human donor with diffuse large B-cell lymphoma. The sequencing sample was made of tumor tissue. The CDR3 protein is CASSLVGSGSSYNEQFF. CDR3 sequence (DNA): TGTGCCAGCAGCTTAGTGGGTAGCGGAAGCTCCTACAATGAGCAGTTCTTC.